This T cell receptor (beta chain) was recorded in a study of radiation and T cells in renal cell carcinoma. Assay used: immunoSEQ multiplex PCR; TCRdb lists only in-frame clones, some missing. The sample gives 150,000 to 180,000 clones, 87% of which show up once; roughly 13% is in the top ten. CDR1 is SQVTM and CDR2 is ANQGSEA in the germline V gene. This CDR3 is 14 amino acids long. V shed 0 bases and J shed 5 bases, with 14 bases lying between them. Time point meaning: blood 2 weeks post-SBRT. Treatment denoted: 15 Gy SBRT to primary tumor, nephrectomy 4 weeks later. Clear cell pathology was present in this patient's renal cell carcinoma.

This receptor was obtained from a woman aged 45 to 65 with renal cell carcinoma. The material sequenced was blood, taken from a patient whose treatment included radiotherapy and nephrectomy. This sequence joins TRBV29-1 and TRBJ2-7; TRBD1 or TRBD2 may be the D gene (6 bases each). Written as DNA, the CDR3 is TGCAGCGTTGAAGAAGGAGGGCAGGGGAACGAGCAGTACTTC. This encodes CSVEEGGQGNEQYF.